This T cell receptor (beta chain) was observed in a study of T cell repertoires in cytomegalovirus infection. Study-wide findings and caveats: Adding up the frequency of public TCR beta families identified people who carried CMV plus the relevant HLA. In two of eight donors, the top clonotype was HLA-C-restricted CMV-specific.

The J segment lost 4 bases and the V segment lost 3 bases, leaving 3 bases of the junction unmatched. This CDR3 is built from 15 residues. In germline, CDR1 is SGHRS, CDR2 YFSETQ. TCRdb called the reads again in MiXCR, with one record for every CDR3 protein. This sample has roughly 500,000 distinct CDR3 sequences, with approximately 10% found just once. This clonotype was counted only a few times. Antigen specificity is unknown. This sequence joins TRBV5-1 and TRBJ2-2; TRBD1 matches at 10 bases. This TCR was recovered from a human donor in good health (CMV status not recorded). Some clones in this sample may be carry-over from other donors' samples. Sequencing was performed on PBMCs. The CDR3 sequence is CASSSGQGTTGELFF. The DNA of the CDR3 is TGCGCCAGCAGCTCGGGACAGGGGACCACCGGGGAGCTGTTTTTT. Complete variable domain (other parts from reference TRBV5-1 and TRBJ2-2): KAGVTQTPRYLIKTRGQQVTLSCSPISGHRSVSWYQQTPGQGLQFLFEYFSETQRNKGNFPGRFSGRQFSNSRSEMNVSTLELGDSALYLCASSSGQGTTGELFFGEGSRLTVL.